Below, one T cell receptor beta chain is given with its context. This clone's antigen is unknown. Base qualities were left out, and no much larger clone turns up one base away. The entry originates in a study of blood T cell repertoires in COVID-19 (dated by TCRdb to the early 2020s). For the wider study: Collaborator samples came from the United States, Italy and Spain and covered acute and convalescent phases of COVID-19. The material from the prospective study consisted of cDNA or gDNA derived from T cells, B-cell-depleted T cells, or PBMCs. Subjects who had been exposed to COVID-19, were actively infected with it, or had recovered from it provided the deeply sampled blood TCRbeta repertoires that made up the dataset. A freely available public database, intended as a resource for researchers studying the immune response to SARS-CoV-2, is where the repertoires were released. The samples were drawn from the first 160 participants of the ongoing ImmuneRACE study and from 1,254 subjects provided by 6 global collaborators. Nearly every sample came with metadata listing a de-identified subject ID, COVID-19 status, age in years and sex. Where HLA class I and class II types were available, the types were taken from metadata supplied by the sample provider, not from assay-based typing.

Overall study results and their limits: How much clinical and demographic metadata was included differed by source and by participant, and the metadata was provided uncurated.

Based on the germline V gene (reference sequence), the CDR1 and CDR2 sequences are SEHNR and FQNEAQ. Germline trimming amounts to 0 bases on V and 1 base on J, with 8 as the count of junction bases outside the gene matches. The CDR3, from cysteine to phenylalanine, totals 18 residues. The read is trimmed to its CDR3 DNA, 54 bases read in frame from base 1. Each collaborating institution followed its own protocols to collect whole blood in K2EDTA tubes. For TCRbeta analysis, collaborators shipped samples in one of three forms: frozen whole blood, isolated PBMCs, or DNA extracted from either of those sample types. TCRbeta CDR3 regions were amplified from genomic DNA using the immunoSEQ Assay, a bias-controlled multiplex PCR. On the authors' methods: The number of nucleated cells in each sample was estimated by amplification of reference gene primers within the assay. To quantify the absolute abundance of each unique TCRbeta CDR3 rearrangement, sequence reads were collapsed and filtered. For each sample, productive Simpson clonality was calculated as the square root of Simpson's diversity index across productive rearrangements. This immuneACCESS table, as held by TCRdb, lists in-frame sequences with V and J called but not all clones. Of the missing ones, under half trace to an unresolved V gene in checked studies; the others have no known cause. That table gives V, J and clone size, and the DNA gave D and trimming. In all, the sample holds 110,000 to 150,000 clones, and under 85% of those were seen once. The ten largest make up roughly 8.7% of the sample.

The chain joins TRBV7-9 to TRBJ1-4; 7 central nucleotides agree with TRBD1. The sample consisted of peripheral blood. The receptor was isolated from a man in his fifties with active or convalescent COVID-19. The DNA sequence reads TGTGCCAGCAGCTTAGCCCTCAAAGGGGGCTTAACTAATGAAAAACTGTTTTTT. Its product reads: CASSLALKGGLTNEKLFF.